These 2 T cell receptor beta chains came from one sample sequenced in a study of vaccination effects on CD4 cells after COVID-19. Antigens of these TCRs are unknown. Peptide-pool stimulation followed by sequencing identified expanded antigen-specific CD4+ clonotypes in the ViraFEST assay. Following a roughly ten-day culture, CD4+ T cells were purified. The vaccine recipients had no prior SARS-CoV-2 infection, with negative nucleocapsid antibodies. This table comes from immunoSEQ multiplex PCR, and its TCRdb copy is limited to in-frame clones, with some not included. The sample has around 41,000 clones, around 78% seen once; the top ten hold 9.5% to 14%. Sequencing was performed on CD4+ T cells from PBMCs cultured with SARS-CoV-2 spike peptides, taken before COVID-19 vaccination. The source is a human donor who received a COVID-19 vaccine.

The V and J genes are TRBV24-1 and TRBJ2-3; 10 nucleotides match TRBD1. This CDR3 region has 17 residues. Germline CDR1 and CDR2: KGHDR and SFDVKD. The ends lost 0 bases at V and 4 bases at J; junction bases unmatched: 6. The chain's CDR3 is CATSDLRGGQGSDTQYF. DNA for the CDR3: TGTGCCACCAGTGATTTGCGGGGGGGACAGGGGTCAGATACGCAGTATTTT.

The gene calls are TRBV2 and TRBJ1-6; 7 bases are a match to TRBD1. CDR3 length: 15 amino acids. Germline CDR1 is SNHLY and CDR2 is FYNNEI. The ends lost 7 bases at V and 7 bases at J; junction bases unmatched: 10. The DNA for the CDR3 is TGTGCCAGCACCCTCCAGGGGGGACGCAATTCACCCCTCCACTTT. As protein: CASTLQGGRNSPLHF.